This T cell receptor (beta chain) emerged from a study of blood T cells in healthy people across ages. The V gene's germline CDR1 is PRHDT and CDR2 FYEKMQ (reference sequence). The CDR3 contains 14 residues. V shed 5 bases and J 4 bases; nucleotides not matched to a gene: 8. A second PCR of 7 to 11 cycles used a sample-barcoded 5' primer and a J-beta primer mix. Via MiXCR, TCRdb re-called the 5' RACE reads, giving one row per CDR3 protein. The table has about 2 million distinct CDR3 sequences, about 50% seen once. V gene TRBV13 combines with J gene TRBJ2-7; 7 bases fit TRBD1. The clonotype comes from a woman aged 40 to 55 in good health. Sequencing was done on a sample of blood. The CDR3 region has the DNA TGTGCCAGCAGCCAGACAGGGACCTTTTACGAGCAGTACTTC. Its translation: CASSQTGTFYEQYF.